This T cell receptor beta chain was sequenced for a study of T-cell memory formation after mild COVID-19. Study-wide points: Contracting CD4+ clones sat mainly in CM and EM; CD8+ in EMRA.

This CDR3 has 14 amino acids. Per germline, CDR1 DFQATT and CDR2 SNEGSKA (reference sequence). This clonotype was detected only a few times. Its antigen is unidentified. TCRdb called the 5' RACE reads again in MiXCR, with one record for every CDR3 protein. The sample has 85,000 to 130,000 distinct CDR3 sequences, under 15% seen once. V usage is TRBV20-1 and J usage is TRBJ2-5; the D gene is possibly TRBD2 (6 bases). The sample was PBMCs or a T cell subset sorted from them (not recorded which). The receptor was isolated from an adult woman who had mild COVID-19 (a few samples of this study predate the infection). Cell type and time point are not known. The CDR3 DNA is TGCAGCCCCCAGGTACGGGGGACCGGAGAGACCCAGTACTTC. Its translation: CSPQVRGTGETQYF.